The 8 T cell receptor beta chains in this list originate from one sample, sequenced in a study of identical twins. TCRdb independently ran MiXCR on the 5' RACE reads; one entry per CDR3 protein. The sample has some 570,000 distinct CDR3 sequences, about 20% seen once. The same data also contributed to another study, on yellow fever vaccine responses in identical twins.

Source material: CD4+ T cells sorted from blood. These receptors were obtained from a woman aged 18-29 years in good health.

Only a few counts were recorded for this clonotype. The rearrangement links TRBV7-7 to TRBJ2-5; TRBD1 is a possible D gene (6 bases). Germline lookup yields CDR1 SSHAT and CDR2 FNYEAQ (reference sequence). V dropped 3 bases and J dropped 1 base, with 12 bases sitting between them. The CDR3 covers 15 residues. CDR3 residues: CASSLLQGGQETQYF. The CDR3 region has the DNA TGTGCCAGCAGCTTGCTTCAAGGGGGCCAAGAGACCCAGTACTTC. Variable domain in full (rest from reference TRBV7-7 and TRBJ2-5): GAGVSQSPRYKVTKRGQDVTLRCDPISSHATLYWYQQALGQGPEFLTYFNYEAQPDKSGLPSDRFSAERPEGSISTLTIQRTEQRDSAMYRCASSLLQGGQETQYFGPGTRLLVL.

This clonotype appeared a few times. The chain has TRBV5-6 and TRBJ1-4; no definite D call. Germline CDR1 SGHDT, CDR2 YYEEEE. Trimming left V 6 bases short and J 0 bases short, with 12 bases between. This CDR3 contains 15 residues. The DNA of the CDR3 is TGTGCCAGCAACCCGACGGGGTCAACTAATGAAAAACTGTTTTTT. Its protein product is CASNPTGSTNEKLFF.

V usage is TRBV9 and J usage is TRBJ2-3; 7 bases fit TRBD2. The CDR3 is made up of 15 amino acids. After removal of 3 bases from V and 0 bases from J, the junction contained 4 bases not matched to a gene. CDR1 and CDR2 (germline): SGDLS, YYNGEE. CDR3 in DNA: TGTGCCAGCAGCGGTAGCGGGCGCAGCACAGATACGCAGTATTTT. It is translated as CASSGSGRSTDTQYF.

This clonotype has just a few counts. The rearrangement links TRBV4-2 to TRBJ2-5, with 8 bases fitting TRBD2. The CDR3 totals 15 residues. Trimming cost V 0 bases and J 5 bases; bases outside gene matches: 5. Germline V gene lookup returns CDR1 LGHNA and CDR2 YNFKEQ. The DNA of the CDR3 is TGTGCCAGCAGCCAAGAAGGTAGCGGGACTGAGACCCAGTACTTC. This encodes CASSQEGSGTETQYF.

The chain joins TRBV6-5 to TRBJ1-1; TRBD1 might be the D (6 bases). The germline gives CDR1 MNHEY, CDR2 SVGAGI. V shed 3 bases and J shed 4 bases, with 15 bases lying between them. The CDR3 totals 15 residues. The CDR3 region is CASSYGTQWTTEAFF. Written as DNA, the CDR3 is TGTGCCAGCAGTTATGGGACACAGTGGACCACTGAAGCTTTCTTT.

The chain is built from TRBV11-2 and TRBJ2-3; 11 bases fit TRBD2. V lost 1 base, J lost 0 bases, and 0 bases stayed unmatched. The CDR3 consists of 16 residues. The V gene's germline CDR1 is SGHAT and CDR2 FQNNGV. The CDR3 region has the DNA TGTGCCAGCAGCTTAGCTAGCGGGGGGAGCACAGATACGCAGTATTTT. This translates into CASSLASGGSTDTQYF.

This clonotype has just a few counts. The chain carries TRBV7-8 and TRBJ1-3; D gene ambiguous. V was shortened by 5 bases and J by 4 bases, with 9 bases between the two germline ends. CDR1 and CDR2 from the germline V gene are SGHVS and FQNEAQ. This CDR3 region has 13 residues. DNA for the CDR3: TGTGCCAGCAGCAACGATCCCGGAAACACCATATATTTT. Its translation: CASSNDPGNTIYF.

V usage is TRBV20-1 and J usage is TRBJ2-4; D call uncertain. This CDR3 region has 13 residues. Germline V gene sequence: CDR1 DFQATT, CDR2 SNEGSKA (reference sequence). V lost 7 bases and J lost 3, with 13 bases in between. CDR3 in amino acids: CSGMSSGKNIQYF. The DNA for the CDR3 is TGCAGTGGAATGTCGTCCGGCAAAAACATTCAGTACTTC.